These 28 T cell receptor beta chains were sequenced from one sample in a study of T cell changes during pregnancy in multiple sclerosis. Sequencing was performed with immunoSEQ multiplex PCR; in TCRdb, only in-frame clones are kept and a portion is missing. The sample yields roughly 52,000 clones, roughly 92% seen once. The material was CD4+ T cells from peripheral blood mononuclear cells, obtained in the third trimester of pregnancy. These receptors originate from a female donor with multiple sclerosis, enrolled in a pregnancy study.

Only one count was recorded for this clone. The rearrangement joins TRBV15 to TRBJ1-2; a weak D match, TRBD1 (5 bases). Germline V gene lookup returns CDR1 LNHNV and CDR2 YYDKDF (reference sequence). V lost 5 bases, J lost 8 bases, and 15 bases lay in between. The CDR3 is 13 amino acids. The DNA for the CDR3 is TGTGCCACCAGCGGGGCACCTATGCGGGGCTACACCTTC. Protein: CATSGAPMRGYTF.

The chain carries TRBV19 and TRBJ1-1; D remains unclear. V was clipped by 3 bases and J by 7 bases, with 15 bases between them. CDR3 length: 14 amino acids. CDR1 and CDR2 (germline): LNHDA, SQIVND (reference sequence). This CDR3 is CASSIRQLGSEAFF. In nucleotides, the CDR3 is TGTGCCAGTAGTATTCGCCAGTTGGGGAGTGAAGCTTTCTTT.

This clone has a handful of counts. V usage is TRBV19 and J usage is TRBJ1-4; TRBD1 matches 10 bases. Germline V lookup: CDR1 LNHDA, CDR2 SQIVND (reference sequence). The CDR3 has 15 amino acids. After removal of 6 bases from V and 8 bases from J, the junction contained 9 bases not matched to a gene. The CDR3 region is CASRGTGTGEEKLFF. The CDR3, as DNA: TGTGCCAGTAGGGGGACCGGGACAGGGGAGGAAAAACTGTTTTTT.

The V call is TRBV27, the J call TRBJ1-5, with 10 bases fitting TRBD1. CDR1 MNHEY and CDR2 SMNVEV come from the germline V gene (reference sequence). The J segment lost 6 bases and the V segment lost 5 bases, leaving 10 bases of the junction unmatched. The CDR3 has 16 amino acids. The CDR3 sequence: CASSPAGQGGGQPQHF. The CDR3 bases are TGTGCCAGCAGTCCCGCCGGACAGGGGGGGGGTCAGCCCCAGCATTTT.

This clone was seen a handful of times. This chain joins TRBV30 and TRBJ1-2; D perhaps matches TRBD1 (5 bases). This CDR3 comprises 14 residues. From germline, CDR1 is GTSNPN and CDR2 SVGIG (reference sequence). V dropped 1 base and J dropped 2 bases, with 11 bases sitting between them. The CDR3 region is CAWSGQPKNYGYTF. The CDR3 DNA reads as TGTGCCTGGAGTGGACAGCCCAAGAACTATGGCTACACCTTC.

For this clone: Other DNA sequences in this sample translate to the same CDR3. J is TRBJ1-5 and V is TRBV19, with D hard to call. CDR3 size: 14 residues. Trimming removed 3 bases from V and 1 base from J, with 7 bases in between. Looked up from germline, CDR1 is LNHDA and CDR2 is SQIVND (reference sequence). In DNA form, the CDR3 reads TGTGCCAGTAGTATGTCAGGAAGCAATCAGCCCCAGCATTTT. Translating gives CASSMSGSNQPQHF.

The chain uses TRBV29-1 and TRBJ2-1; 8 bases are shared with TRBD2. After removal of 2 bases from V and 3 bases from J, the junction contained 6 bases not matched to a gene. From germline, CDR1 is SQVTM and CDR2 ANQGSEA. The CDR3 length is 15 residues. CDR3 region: CSVEPGRAFYNEQFF. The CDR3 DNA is TGCAGCGTTGAACCCGGGAGGGCCTTCTACAATGAGCAGTTCTTC.

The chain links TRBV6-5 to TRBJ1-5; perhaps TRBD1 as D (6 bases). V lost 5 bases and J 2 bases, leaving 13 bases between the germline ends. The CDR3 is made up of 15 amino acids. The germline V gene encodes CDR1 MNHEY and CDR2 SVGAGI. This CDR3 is CASSPQGGGNQPQHF. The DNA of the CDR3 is TGTGCCAGCAGTCCACAGGGAGGGGGCAATCAGCCCCAGCATTTT.

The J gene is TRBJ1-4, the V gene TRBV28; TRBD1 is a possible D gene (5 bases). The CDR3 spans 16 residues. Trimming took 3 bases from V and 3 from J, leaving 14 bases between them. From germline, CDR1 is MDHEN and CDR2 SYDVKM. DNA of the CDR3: TGTGCCAGCAGTTTGCCCCGGGGGAGGCCTAATGAAAAACTGTTTTTT. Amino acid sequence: CASSLPRGRPNEKLFF.

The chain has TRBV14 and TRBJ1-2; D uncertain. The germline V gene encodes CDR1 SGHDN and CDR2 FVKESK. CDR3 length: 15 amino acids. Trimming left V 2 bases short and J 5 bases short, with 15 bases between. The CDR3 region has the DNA TGTGCCAGCAGCCAACCCGGGGTCTTTTGGTATGGCTACACCTTC. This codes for CASSQPGVFWYGYTF. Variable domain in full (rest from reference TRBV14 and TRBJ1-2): EAGVTQFPSHSVIEKGQTVTLRCDPISGHDNLYWYRRVMGKEIKFLLHFVKESKQDESGMPNNRFLAERTGGTYSTLKVQPAELEDSGVYFCASSQPGVFWYGYTFGSGTRLTVV.

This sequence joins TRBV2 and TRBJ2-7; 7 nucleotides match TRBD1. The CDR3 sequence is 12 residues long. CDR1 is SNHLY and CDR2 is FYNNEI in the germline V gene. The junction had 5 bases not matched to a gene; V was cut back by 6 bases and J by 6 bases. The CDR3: CASRRDSTEQYF. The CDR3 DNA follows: TGTGCCAGCAGAAGGGACAGCACCGAGCAGTACTTC.

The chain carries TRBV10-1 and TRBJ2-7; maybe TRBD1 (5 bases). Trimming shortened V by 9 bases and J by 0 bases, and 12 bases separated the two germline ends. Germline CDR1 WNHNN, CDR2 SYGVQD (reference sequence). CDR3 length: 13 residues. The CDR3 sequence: CASSGPSSYEQYF. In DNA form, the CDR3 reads TGCGCCAGTTCAGGGCCGAGCTCCTACGAGCAGTACTTC.

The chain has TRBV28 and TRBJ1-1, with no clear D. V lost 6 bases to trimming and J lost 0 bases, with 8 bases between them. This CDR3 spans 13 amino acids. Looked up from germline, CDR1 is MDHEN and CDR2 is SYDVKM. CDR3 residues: CASRQIMNTEAFF. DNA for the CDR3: TGTGCCAGCAGACAGATCATGAACACTGAAGCTTTCTTT.

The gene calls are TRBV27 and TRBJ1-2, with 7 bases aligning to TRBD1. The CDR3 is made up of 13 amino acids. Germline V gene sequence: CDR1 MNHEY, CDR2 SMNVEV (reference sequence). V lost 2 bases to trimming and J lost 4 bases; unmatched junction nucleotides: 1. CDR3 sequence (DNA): TGTGCCAGCAGTTTAGGGACAGCCTATGGCTACACCTTC. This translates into CASSLGTAYGYTF.

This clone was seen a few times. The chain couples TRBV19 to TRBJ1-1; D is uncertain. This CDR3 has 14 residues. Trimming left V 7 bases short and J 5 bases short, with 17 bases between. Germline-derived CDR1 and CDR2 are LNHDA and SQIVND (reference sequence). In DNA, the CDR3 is TGTGCCAGTACCCCGAGGGCCACCGGGACTGAAGCTTTCTTT. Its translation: CASTPRATGTEAFF.

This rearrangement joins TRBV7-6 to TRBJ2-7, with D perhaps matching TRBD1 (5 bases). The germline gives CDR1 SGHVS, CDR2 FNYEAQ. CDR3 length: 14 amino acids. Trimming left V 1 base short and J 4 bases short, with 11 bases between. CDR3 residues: CASSLGPGQYEQYF. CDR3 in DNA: TGTGCCAGCAGCTTAGGGCCAGGACAATACGAGCAGTACTTC.

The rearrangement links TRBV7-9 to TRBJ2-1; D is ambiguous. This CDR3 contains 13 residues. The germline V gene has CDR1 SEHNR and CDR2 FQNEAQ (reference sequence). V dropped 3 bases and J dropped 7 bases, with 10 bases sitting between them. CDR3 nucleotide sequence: TGTGCCAGCAGCTTGGGCCTAAATAATGAGCAGTTCTTC. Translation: CASSLGLNNEQFF. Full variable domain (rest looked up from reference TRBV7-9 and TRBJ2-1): DTGVSQNPRHKITKRGQNVTFRCDPISEHNRLYWYRQTLGQGPEFLTYFQNEAQLEKSRLLSDRFSAERPKGSFSTLEIQRTEQGDSAMYLCASSLGLNNEQFFGPGTRLTVL.

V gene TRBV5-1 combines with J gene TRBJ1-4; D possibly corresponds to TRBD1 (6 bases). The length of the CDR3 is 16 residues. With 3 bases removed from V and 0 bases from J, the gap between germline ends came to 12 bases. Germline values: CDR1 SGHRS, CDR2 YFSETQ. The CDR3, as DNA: TGCGCCAGCAGCTCCCTAGGGGGGGCAACTAATGAAAAACTGTTTTTT. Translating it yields CASSSLGGATNEKLFF.

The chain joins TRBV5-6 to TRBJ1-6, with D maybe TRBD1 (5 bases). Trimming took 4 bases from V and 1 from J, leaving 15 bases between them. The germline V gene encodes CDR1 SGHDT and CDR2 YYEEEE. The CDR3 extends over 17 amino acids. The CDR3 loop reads CASSLFQGGSYNSPLHF. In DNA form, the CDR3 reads TGTGCCAGCAGCCTCTTCCAGGGAGGATCCTATAATTCACCCCTCCACTTT.

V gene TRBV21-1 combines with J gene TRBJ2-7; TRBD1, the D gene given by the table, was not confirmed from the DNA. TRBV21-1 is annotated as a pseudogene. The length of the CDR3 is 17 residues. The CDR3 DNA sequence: TGTGCCAGCAGCAAACTGGGGGACAGGTCCGAATTCTACGAGCAGTACTTC. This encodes CASSKLGDRSEFYEQYF.

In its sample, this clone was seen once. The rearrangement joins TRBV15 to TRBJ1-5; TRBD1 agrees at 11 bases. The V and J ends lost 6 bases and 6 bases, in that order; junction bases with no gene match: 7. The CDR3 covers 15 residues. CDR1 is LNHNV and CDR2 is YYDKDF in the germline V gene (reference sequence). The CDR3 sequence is CATRLTGTGGQPQHF. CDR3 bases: TGTGCCACCAGGCTAACCGGGACAGGGGGTCAGCCCCAGCATTTT.

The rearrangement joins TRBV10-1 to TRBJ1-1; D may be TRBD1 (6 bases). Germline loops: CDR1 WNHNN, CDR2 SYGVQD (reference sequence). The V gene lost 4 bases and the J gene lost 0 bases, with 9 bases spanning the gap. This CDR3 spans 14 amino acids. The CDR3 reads CASSGGGLNTEAFF. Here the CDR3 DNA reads TGCGCCAGCAGTGGAGGGGGACTGAACACTGAAGCTTTCTTT.

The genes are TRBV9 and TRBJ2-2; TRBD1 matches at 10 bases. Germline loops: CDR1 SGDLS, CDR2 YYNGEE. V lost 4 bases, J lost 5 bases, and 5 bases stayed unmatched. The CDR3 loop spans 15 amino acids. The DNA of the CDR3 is TGTGCCAGCAGCACCGGGACAGGGGAAACCGGGGAGCTGTTTTTT. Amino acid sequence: CASSTGTGETGELFF.

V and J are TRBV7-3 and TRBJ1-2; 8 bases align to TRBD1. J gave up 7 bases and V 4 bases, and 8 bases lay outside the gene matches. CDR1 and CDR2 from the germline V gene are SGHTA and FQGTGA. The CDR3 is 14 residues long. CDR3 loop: CASSSTTGGGGYTF. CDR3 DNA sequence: TGTGCCAGCAGCTCGACCACAGGGGGGGGTGGCTACACCTTC. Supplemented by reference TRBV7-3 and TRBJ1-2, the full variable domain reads GAGVSQTPSNKVTEKGKYVELRCDPISGHTALYWYRQSLGQGPEFLIYFQGTGAADDSGLPNDRFFAVRPEGSVSTLKIQRTERGDSAVYLCASSSTTGGGGYTFGSGTRLTVV.

The CDR3 bases are TGTGCCTGGAGTCGACTAGCGGGGGCACAAGAGACCCAGTACTTC. Translated: CAWSRLAGAQETQYF. The rearrangement uses TRBV30 and TRBJ2-5; 12 bases fit TRBD2. Unmatched junction bases numbered 3, after V lost 2 bases and J lost 2 bases. The germline CDR1 and CDR2 sequences are GTSNPN and SVGIG (reference sequence). The CDR3 has 15 amino acids.

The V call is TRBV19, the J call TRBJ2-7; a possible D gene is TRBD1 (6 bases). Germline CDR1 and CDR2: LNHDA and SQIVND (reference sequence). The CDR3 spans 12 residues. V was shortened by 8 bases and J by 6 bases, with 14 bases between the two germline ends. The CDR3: CASGIQGSEQYF. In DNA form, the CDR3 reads TGTGCCAGTGGAATACAGGGAAGCGAGCAGTACTTC.

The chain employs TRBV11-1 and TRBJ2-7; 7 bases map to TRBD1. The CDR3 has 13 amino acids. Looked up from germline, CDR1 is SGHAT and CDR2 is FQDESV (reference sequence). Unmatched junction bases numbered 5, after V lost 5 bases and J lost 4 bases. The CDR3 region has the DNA TGTGCCAGCAGCAAGGGACAGAAATACGAGCAGTACTTC. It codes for CASSKGQKYEQYF.

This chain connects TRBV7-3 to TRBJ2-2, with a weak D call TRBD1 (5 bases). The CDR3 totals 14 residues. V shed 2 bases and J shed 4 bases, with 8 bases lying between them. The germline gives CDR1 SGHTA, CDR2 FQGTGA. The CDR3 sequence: CASSLDRSTGELFF. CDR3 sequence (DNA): TGTGCCAGCAGCTTAGACAGATCCACCGGGGAGCTGTTTTTT.